This T cell receptor beta chain was recovered during a study of blood T cell repertoires in COVID-19. Turning to the study itself: Material from acute and convalescent COVID-19 was sourced from the United States, Italy and Spain. From T cells, B-cell-depleted T cells, or PBMCs came the material, which was cDNA or gDNA.

In the authors' workflow: Quantification of nucleated cells was approximated via reference gene primer amplification. TCRdb's copy holds only in-frame clones and misses some; the assay was immunoSEQ multiplex PCR. Clone size and the V and J calls come from that table; the DNA yielded D and trimming. The sample shows 250,000 to 350,000 clones, roughly 90% of them seen only once. Germline V gene sequence: CDR1 WSHSY, CDR2 SAAADI. CDR3 size: 17 residues. Germline trimming cut 3 bases from V and 8 bases from J; bases unmatched to any gene: 16. The V gene is TRBV10-2, the J gene TRBJ2-4, with TRBD1 matching over 7 bases. This clonotype was obtained from a young woman with active or convalescent COVID-19. Sequenced material: peripheral blood. The CDR3 loop reads CASSDEALTGMGDIQYF. CDR3 DNA: TGCGCCAGCAGTGACGAAGCCCTGACAGGGATGGGGGACATTCAGTACTTC.